This T cell receptor beta chain was sequenced for a study of blood T cell repertoires in COVID-19. Under the authors' procedure: Estimation of nucleated cell counts was performed using reference gene primer amplification. Data came from immunoSEQ multiplex PCR; TCRdb stores just in-frame clones and leaves some out. That table supplies the V and J calls and clone size; D and trimming were determined from the DNA. The data hold approximately 260,000 clones, with around 90% observed a single time. Per the germline V gene, CDR1 is GTSNPN and CDR2 is SVGIG (reference sequence). Trimming removed 2 bases from V and 6 bases from J, with 14 bases in between. The CDR3 length is 14 residues. Seattle researchers signed up patients amid active infection and tracked them longitudinally.

This TCR was sampled from an older woman with COVID-19, enrolled during active disease. Sequenced sample: peripheral blood. The V call is TRBV30, the J call TRBJ1-5; TRBD1 might be the D (6 bases). CDR3 in DNA: TGTGCCTGGAGTCTAACAGGGAATGGTCAGCCCCAGCATTTT. Protein: CAWSLTGNGQPQHF. Filled out from reference TRBV30 and TRBJ1-5, the complete variable domain reads SQTIHQWPATLVQPVGSPLSLECTVEGTSNPNLYWYRQAAGRGLQLLFYSVGIGQISSEVPQNLSASRPQDRQFILSSKKLLLSDSGFYLCAWSLTGNGQPQHFGDGTRLSIL.